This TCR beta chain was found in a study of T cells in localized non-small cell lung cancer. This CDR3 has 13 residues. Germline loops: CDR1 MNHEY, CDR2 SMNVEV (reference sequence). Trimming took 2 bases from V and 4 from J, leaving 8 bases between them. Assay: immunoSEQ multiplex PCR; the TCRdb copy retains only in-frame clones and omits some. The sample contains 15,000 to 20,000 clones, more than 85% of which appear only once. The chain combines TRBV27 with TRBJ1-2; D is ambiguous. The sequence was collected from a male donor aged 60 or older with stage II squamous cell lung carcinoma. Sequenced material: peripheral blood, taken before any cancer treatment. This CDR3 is CASSLALSYGYTF. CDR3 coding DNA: TGTGCCAGCAGTTTAGCCCTATCCTATGGCTACACCTTC.